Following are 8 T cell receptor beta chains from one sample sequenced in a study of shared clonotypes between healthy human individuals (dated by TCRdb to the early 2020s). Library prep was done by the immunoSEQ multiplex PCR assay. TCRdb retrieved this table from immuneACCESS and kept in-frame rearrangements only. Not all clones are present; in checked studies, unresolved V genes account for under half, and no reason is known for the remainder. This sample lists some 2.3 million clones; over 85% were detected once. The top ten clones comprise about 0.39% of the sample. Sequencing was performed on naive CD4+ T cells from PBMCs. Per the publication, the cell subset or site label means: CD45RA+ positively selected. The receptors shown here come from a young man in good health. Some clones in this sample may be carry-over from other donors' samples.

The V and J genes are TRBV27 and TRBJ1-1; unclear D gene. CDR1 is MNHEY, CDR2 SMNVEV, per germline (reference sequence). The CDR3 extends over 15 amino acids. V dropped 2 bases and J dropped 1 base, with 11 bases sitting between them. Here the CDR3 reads CASSLLPSGNTEAFF. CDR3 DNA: TGTGCCAGCAGTTTACTTCCCTCGGGGAACACTGAAGCTTTCTTT.

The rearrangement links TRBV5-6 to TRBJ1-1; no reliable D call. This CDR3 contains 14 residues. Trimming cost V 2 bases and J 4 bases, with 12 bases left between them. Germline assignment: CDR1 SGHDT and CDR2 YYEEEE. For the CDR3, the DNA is TGTGCCAGCAGCTTCTTAGATTGGGCCACTGAAGCTTTCTTT. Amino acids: CASSFLDWATEAFF. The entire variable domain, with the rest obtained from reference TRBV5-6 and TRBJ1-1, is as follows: DAGVTQSPTHLIKTRGQQVTLRCSPKSGHDTVSWYQQALGQGPQFIFQYYEEEERQRGNFPDRFSGHQFPNYSSELNVNALLLGDSALYLCASSFLDWATEAFFGQGTRLTVV.

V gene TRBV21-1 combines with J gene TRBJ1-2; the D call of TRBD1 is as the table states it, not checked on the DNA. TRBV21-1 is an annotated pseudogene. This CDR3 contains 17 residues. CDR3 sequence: CASSYTGQPIANYGYTF. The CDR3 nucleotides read TGTGCCAGCAGCTACACTGGACAGCCGATAGCTAACTATGGCTACACCTTC.

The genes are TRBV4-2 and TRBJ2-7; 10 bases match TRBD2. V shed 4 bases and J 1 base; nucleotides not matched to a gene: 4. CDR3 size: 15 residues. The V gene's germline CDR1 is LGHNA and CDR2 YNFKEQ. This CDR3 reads CASSPSLAGSYEQYF. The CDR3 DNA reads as TGTGCCAGCAGCCCGTCACTAGCGGGATCCTACGAGCAGTACTTC.

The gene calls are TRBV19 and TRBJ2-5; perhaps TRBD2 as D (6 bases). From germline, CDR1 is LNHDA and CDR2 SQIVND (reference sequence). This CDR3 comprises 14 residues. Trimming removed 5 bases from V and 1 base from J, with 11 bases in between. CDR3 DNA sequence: TGTGCCAGTAGTTCTCGTAGCGGCCAAGAGACCCAGTACTTC. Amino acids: CASSSRSGQETQYF. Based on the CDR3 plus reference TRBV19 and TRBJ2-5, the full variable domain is DGGITQSPKYLFRKEGQNVTLSCEQNLNHDAMYWYRQDPGQGLRLIYYSQIVNDFQKGDIAEGYSVSREKKESFPLTVTSAQKNPTAFYLCASSSRSGQETQYFGPGTRLLVL.

This CDR3 is CASSTPLVHGADTQYF. CDR3 nucleotide sequence: TGCGCCAGCAGCACCCCACTAGTTCATGGAGCAGATACGCAGTATTTT. The V call is TRBV5-1, the J call TRBJ2-3, with D maybe TRBD2 (5 bases). Germline V lookup: CDR1 SGHRS, CDR2 YFSETQ. Trimming removed 4 bases from V and 4 bases from J, with 19 bases in between. The CDR3 consists of 16 residues.

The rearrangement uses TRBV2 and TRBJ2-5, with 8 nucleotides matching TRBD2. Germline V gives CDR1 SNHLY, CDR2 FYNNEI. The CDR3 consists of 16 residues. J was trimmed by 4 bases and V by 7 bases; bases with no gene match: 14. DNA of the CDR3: TGTGCCAGCACCCGCTGGTCCGGGAGGGCCGGAGAGACCCAGTACTTC. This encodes CASTRWSGRAGETQYF.

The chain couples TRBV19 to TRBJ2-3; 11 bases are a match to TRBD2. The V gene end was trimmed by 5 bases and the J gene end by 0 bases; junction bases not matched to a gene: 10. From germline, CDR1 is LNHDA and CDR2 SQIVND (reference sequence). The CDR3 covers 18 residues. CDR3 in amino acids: CASSPRLAGTTSTDTQYF. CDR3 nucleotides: TGTGCCAGTAGTCCGCGACTAGCGGGGACTACTAGCACAGATACGCAGTATTTT.